The rows below give T cell receptor beta chains drawn from one sample of a study of blood T cell repertoires in COVID-19. Produced via immunoSEQ multiplex PCR; TCRdb's table is partial and in-frame only. This table holds about 74,000 clones, 84% found once. The sample comprised peripheral blood. These receptors came from a man in his 70s with acute or convalescent COVID-19. CDR3s include the opening cysteine and the closing phenylalanine or tryptophan. A D gene is named only where the DNA matches it firmly. The size entry is marked missing in some rows and otherwise reads once, few, many or a size class.

v_gene	j_gene	d_gene	abundance	CDR3aa	CDR3nt
TRBV7-6	TRBJ2-3	TRBD2	-	CASSPRASGLTDTQYF	TGTGCCAGCAGCCCTCGGGCTAGCGGCCTCACAGATACGCAGTATTTT
TRBV2	TRBJ1-4	TRBD1	many	CATTQGSGATNEKLFF	TGTGCCACGACACAGGGGAGTGGGGCAACTAATGAAAAACTGTTTTTT
TRBV24-1	TRBJ1-2	-	-	CATSGPGQYSSYYGYTF	TGTGCCACCAGTGGACCGGGACAATACAGTTCTTACTATGGCTACACCTTC
TRBV29-1	TRBJ1-1	-	-	CSVERVEAFF	TGCAGCGTTGAGAGAGTAGAAGCTTTCTTT
TRBV9	TRBJ1-1	TRBD1	-	CASSPPTGSYTEAFF	TGTGCCAGCAGCCCACCGACAGGGAGTTACACTGAAGCTTTCTTT
TRBV5-1	TRBJ2-2	-	few	CASSGGGTGELFF	TGCGCCAGCAGCGGAGGTGGCACCGGGGAGCTGTTTTTT
TRBV7-9	TRBJ2-2	TRBD1	-	CASSFRTGSTTGELFF	TGTGCCAGCAGCTTCCGGACAGGGTCTACCACCGGGGAGCTGTTTTTT
TRBV19	TRBJ2-3	TRBD2	-	CASSLLAGGYTDTQYF	TGTGCCAGTAGCCTCCTAGCGGGAGGGTACACAGATACGCAGTATTTT
TRBV3-1/TRBV3-2	TRBJ2-5	TRBD2	-	CASSQAGGLGETQYF	TGTGCCAGCAGCCAAGCGGGGGGGCTCGGGGAGACCCAGTACTTC
TRBV4-1	TRBJ2-2	TRBD1	-	CASTRGQALGGELFF	TGCGCCAGCACGCGGGGACAGGCCCTAGGCGGGGAGCTGTTTTTT
TRBV29-1	TRBJ2-3	TRBD2	-	CSTLAGGLTQYF	TGCAGCACTTTAGCGGGGGGGCTCACGCAGTATTTT
TRBV5-1	TRBJ1-2	-	-	CASSSDTGGPYGYTF	TGCGCCAGCAGTTCGGACACGGGCGGACCCTATGGCTACACCTTC
TRBV5-1	TRBJ1-4	TRBD1	-	CASSPAGQSNEKLFF	TGCGCCAGCAGCCCCGCGGGACAGAGTAATGAAAAACTGTTTTTT
TRBV3-1/TRBV3-2	TRBJ1-3	-	-	CASSQQVSGNTIYF	TGTGCCAGCAGCCAACAGGTCTCTGGAAACACCATATATTTT
TRBV6-1	TRBJ2-7	-	few	CASSEFGDSYEQYF	TGTGCCAGCAGTGAGTTTGGAGACTCCTACGAGCAGTACTTC
TRBV24-1	TRBJ1-4	-	few	CATSDSGTGGEKLFF	TGTGCCACCAGTGATTCAGGGACTGGAGGCGAAAAACTGTTTTTT
TRBV2	TRBJ1-1	-	once	CASRDSVNTEAFF	TGTGCCAGCAGGGACAGCGTCAACACTGAAGCTTTCTTT
TRBV20-1	TRBJ1-1	-	-	CSASPRGRRFGNTEAFF	TGCAGTGCCAGTCCGCGGGGCCGAAGGTTTGGGAACACTGAAGCTTTCTTT
TRBV18	TRBJ1-1	-	-	CASSPGQSNTEAFF	TGTGCCAGCTCACCAGGACAGAGTAACACTGAAGCTTTCTTT
TRBV19	TRBJ1-5	-	many	CASSNDFQPQHF	TGTGCCAGTAGTAACGACTTTCAGCCCCAGCATTTT
TRBV28	TRBJ2-3	TRBD2	-	CASSVSGRNIDTQYF	TGTGCCAGCAGCGTTAGCGGGAGGAACATAGATACGCAGTATTTT
TRBV6-5	TRBJ2-1	TRBD2	few	CASSTSGRSYNEQFF	TGTGCCAGCAGTACTAGCGGTCGCTCCTACAATGAGCAGTTCTTC
TRBV4-3	TRBJ2-6	TRBD2	-	CASSPAGTWGSGANVLTF	TGCGCCAGCAGCCCAGCGGGGACCTGGGGGTCTGGGGCCAACGTCCTGACTTTC
TRBV20-1	TRBJ1-2	-	-	CSATAGSGYTF	TGCAGTGCCACGGCGGGCAGCGGCTACACCTTC
TRBV5-5	TRBJ2-7	-	-	CASSLARFRTYEQYF	TGTGCCAGCAGCTTGGCTCGGTTCCGAACCTACGAGCAGTACTTC
TRBV6-2/TRBV6-3	TRBJ2-7	-	-	CASSSSPRGFYEQYF	TGTGCCAGCAGTTCGTCCCCGAGAGGTTTCTACGAGCAGTACTTC
TRBV28	TRBJ2-7	TRBD1	few	CASSPRTGGEFYEQYF	TGTGCCAGCAGTCCCCGGACAGGGGGCGAATTCTACGAGCAGTACTTC
TRBV12-5	TRBJ2-7	-	-	CASGNSSYEQYF	TGTGCTAGTGGGAACAGCTCCTACGAGCAGTACTTC
TRBV2	TRBJ1-4	TRBD1	-	CASSIDRAKKLFF	TGTGCCAGCAGTATTGACAGGGCTAAAAAACTGTTTTTT
TRBV5-4	TRBJ1-4	-	-	CASSPRGGGEGTEKLFF	TGTGCCAGCAGCCCCAGGGGAGGGGGAGAGGGGACGGAAAAACTGTTTTTT
TRBV11-3	TRBJ2-1	-	once	CASSLGSSEQFF	TGTGCCAGCAGCTTAGGTAGTAGTGAGCAGTTCTTC
TRBV7-9	TRBJ1-2	TRBD1	few	CASSPRGQGYGYTF	TGTGCCAGCAGCCCCCGTGGACAGGGATATGGCTACACCTTC
TRBV15	TRBJ2-5	-	once	CATSRGGQLPETQYF	TGTGCCACCAGCAGAGGTGGGCAGCTGCCGGAGACCCAGTACTTC
TRBV29-1	TRBJ2-1	-	-	CSIDGTYSYNEQFF	TGCAGCATCGACGGGACATACTCCTACAATGAGCAGTTCTTC
TRBV21-1	TRBJ2-1	-	-	CASSKGTSGDTYNEQFF	TGTGCCAGCAGCAAAGGCACTAGCGGGGACACCTACAATGAGCAGTTCTTC
TRBV10-3	TRBJ2-5	-	-	CAAGSVNQETQYF	TGTGCCGCCGGGAGCGTTAACCAAGAGACCCAGTACTTC
TRBV27	TRBJ2-1	TRBD2	-	CASRLAGLSYNEQFF	TGTGCCAGCAGACTAGCGGGACTCTCCTACAATGAGCAGTTCTTC
TRBV3-1/TRBV3-2	TRBJ1-3	-	-	CASSQAGIGNTIYF	TGTGCCAGCAGCCAGGCGGGGATTGGAAACACCATATATTTT
TRBV21-1	TRBJ2-3	-	-	CASSPRWGGEHTDTQYF	TGTGCCAGCAGTCCTAGATGGGGCGGAGAACACACAGATACGCAGTATTTT
TRBV10-3	TRBJ1-1	-	once	CAISESMAAETEAFF	TGTGCCATCAGTGAGTCTATGGCAGCGGAGACTGAAGCTTTCTTT
TRBV19	TRBJ1-2	-	-	CASGEAGFGYTF	TGTGCCAGTGGGGAGGCAGGGTTTGGCTACACCTTC
TRBV20-1	TRBJ2-7	-	-	CSASSPQGIAGEQYF	TGCAGTGCTAGTTCCCCGCAGGGGATAGCGGGCGAGCAGTACTTC
TRBV10-1	TRBJ2-7	-	-	CASSGRGAREQYF	TGCGCCAGCAGTGGTCGGGGGGCGCGCGAGCAGTACTTC
TRBV9	TRBJ2-6	TRBD1	-	CASSATGGAGANVLTF	TGTGCCAGCAGCGCGACAGGGGGCGCTGGGGCCAACGTCCTGACTTTC
TRBV5-4	TRBJ2-1	-	-	CASSSWTLGGDEQFF	TGTGCCAGCAGCTCCTGGACCTTGGGAGGTGATGAGCAGTTCTTC
TRBV5-1	TRBJ2-7	TRBD2	-	CASSLGLAGGRPYEQYF	TGCGCCAGCAGCTTGGGACTAGCGGGGGGCCGCCCCTACGAGCAGTACTTC
TRBV9	TRBJ2-3	-	-	CASSVAGDTQYF	TGTGCCAGCAGCGTAGCGGGAGATACGCAGTATTTT
TRBV29-1	TRBJ1-4	-	-	CSVGGGRREKLFF	TGCAGCGTTGGGGGCGGAAGGCGTGAAAAACTGTTTTTT
TRBV11-1	TRBJ1-2	-	-	CASSLGDKGPYGYTF	TGTGCCAGCAGCTTAGGAGACAAGGGGCCATATGGCTACACCTTC
TRBV7-3	TRBJ2-1	TRBD2	-	CASSRLKYGSGSGEQFF	TGTGCCAGCAGCCGCTTAAAGTACGGTAGCGGGAGCGGGGAGCAGTTCTTC
TRBV5-6	TRBJ2-7	-	-	CASTSTGTYEQYF	TGTGCCAGCACCTCGACAGGAACCTACGAGCAGTACTTC
TRBV7-2	TRBJ1-1	-	few	CASRSGAMNTEAFF	TGTGCCAGCAGGAGTGGGGCCATGAACACTGAAGCTTTCTTT
TRBV19	TRBJ1-1	-	once	CASSIGIRGTEAFF	TGTGCCAGTAGTATCGGTATCAGAGGGACTGAAGCTTTCTTT